Ten or more counts support the clone carrying this T cell receptor beta chain. What it recognizes is unknown. With 3 bases removed from V and 6 bases from J, the gap between germline ends came to 15 bases. This CDR3 comprises 15 residues. Per the germline V gene, CDR1 is LGHDT and CDR2 is YNNKEL (reference sequence). This specimen belongs to a study of post-analysis software for immune sequencing data. Overall study results and limits: Five TRBV segments were significantly more frequent in patients than in controls. TRBV5-6, TRBV5-1 and TRBV20-1 were among these segments.

Tagging with unique molecular identifiers was a feature of the TCR beta cDNA libraries. Using its own MiXCR run on the PCR reads, TCRdb lists one record per CDR3 protein. Of around 250,000 distinct CDR3 sequences detected, around 34% appear once; the ten largest clones hold more than 4%. Source material: blood. The TCR originated in a girl between 10 and 17 years old with multiple sclerosis. The genes are TRBV3-1 and TRBJ2-1, with D perhaps TRBD1 (6 bases). The CDR3 DNA is TGTGCCAGCAGCCAGGAATTGGTACAGGGCAATGAGCAGTTCTTC. This gives the protein CASSQELVQGNEQFF.